The present T cell receptor beta chain was sequenced within a study of radiation and T cells in renal cell carcinoma. Study-level points and caveats: Top tumor clonotypes rose in blood 2 weeks post-radiation, then contracted.

Time point in this sample: blood 4 weeks post-SBRT, at nephrectomy. Documented treatment: 15 Gy SBRT to primary tumor, nephrectomy 4 weeks later. Blood was sampled at baseline, 2 weeks and 4 weeks after SBRT. This CDR3 spans 16 amino acids. V shed 1 base and J 4 bases; nucleotides not matched to a gene: 7. The germline gives CDR1 MNHEY, CDR2 SVGAGI. TCRdb keeps only in-frame clones here, not all; method: immunoSEQ multiplex PCR. The table includes 130,000 to 150,000 clones, approximately 86% detected once. As for this clone: As yet, its antigen is unknown.

The specimen was blood, collected from a patient whose treatment included radiotherapy and nephrectomy. The J gene is TRBJ2-7, the V gene TRBV6-5; 10 bases align to TRBD1. The origin of this receptor is a woman between 50 and 59 years old with renal cell carcinoma. CDR3 coding DNA: TGTGCCAGCAGTTACTTAAAAGACAGGGGGCATTACGAGCAGTACTTC. Translated: CASSYLKDRGHYEQYF.